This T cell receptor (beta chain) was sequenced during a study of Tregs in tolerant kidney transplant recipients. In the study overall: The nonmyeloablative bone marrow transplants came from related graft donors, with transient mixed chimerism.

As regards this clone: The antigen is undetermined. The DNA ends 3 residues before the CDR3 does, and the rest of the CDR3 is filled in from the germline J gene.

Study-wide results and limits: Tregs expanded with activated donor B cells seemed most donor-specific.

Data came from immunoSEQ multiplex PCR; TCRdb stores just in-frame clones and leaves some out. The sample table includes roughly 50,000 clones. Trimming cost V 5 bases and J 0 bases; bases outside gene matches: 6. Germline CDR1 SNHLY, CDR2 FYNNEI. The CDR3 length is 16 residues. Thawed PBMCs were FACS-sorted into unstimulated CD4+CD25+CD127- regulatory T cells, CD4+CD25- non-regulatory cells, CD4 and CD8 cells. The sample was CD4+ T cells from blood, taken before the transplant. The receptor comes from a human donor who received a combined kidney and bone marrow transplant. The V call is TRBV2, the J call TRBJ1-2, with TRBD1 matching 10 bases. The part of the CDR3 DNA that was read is TGTGCCAGCAGTAAGGGACAGGGGAGTTCTAACTATGGC. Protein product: CASSKGQGSSNYG. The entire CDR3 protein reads CASSKGQGSSNYGYTF.